What follows are 28 T cell receptor beta chains derived from one specimen sequenced in a study of identical twins. MiXCR, run by TCRdb on the 5' RACE reads, gives a single entry per CDR3 protein. The data hold approximately 500,000 distinct CDR3 sequences, with roughly 15% observed a single time. These same records also appear under a second study, on yellow fever vaccine responses in identical twins.

The specimen sequenced was CD4+ T cells sorted from blood. Receptors were obtained from a woman under 30 in good health.

This clonotype was counted only a few times. The gene calls are TRBV6-1 and TRBJ2-5; D is ambiguous. Germline CDR1 reads MNHNS; CDR2 reads SASEGT. Trimming left V 5 bases short and J 5 bases short, with 9 bases between. This CDR3 comprises 12 residues. CDR3 sequence reads: CASSRNWETQYF. For the CDR3, the DNA is TGTGCCAGCAGTCGAAACTGGGAGACCCAGTACTTC.

DNA of the CDR3: TGCAGTGCTAGTGGGGGGCCTGAGGACGAGCAGTACTTC. Amino acids: CSASGGPEDEQYF. The V and J genes are TRBV20-1 and TRBJ2-7; the D call may be TRBD1 or TRBD2 (6 bases each). V was shortened by 3 bases and J by 5 bases, with 14 bases between the two germline ends. Looked up from germline, CDR1 is DFQATT and CDR2 is SNEGSKA (reference sequence). The CDR3 is 13 residues long.

This clonotype was observed a handful of times. The chain uses TRBV7-8 and TRBJ2-2; tentative D call: TRBD2 (5 bases). The length of the CDR3 is 13 residues. Trimming removed 6 bases from V and 12 bases from J, with 17 bases in between. Germline assignment: CDR1 SGHVS and CDR2 FQNEAQ. The CDR3 nucleotides are TGTGCCAGCAGTCTATGGGAGCATTGGCAGCTGTTTTTT. It is translated as CASSLWEHWQLFF.

The chain has TRBV29-1 and TRBJ1-3; unclear D gene. Deletions cut 4 bases from V and 0 bases from J, with 7 bases between. The CDR3 extends over 13 amino acids. Germline assignment: CDR1 SQVTM and CDR2 ANQGSEA. The CDR3 DNA reads as TGCAGCGTTGTTTGGAACTCTGGAAACACCATATATTTT. The encoded protein is CSVVWNSGNTIYF. Using reference TRBV29-1 and TRBJ1-3 for the parts outside the CDR3, the full variable domain is SAVISQKPSRDICQRGTSLTIQCQVDSQVTMMFWYRQQPGQSLTLIATANQGSEATYESGFVIDKFPISRPNLTFSTLTVSNMSPEDSSIYLCSVVWNSGNTIYFGEGSWLTVV.

The J gene is TRBJ2-1, the V gene TRBV10-3; tentatively, D is TRBD1 (6 bases). Germline V gives CDR1 ENHRY, CDR2 SYGVKD. Trimming removed 8 bases from V and 12 bases from J, with 20 bases in between. The CDR3 consists of 13 residues. CDR3 sequence reads: CAIAMGQGLWQFF. CDR3 in DNA: TGTGCCATCGCAATGGGGCAGGGGTTGTGGCAGTTCTTC.

This rearrangement joins TRBV6-5 to TRBJ2-2, with TRBD2 matching 11 bases. Germline-derived CDR1 and CDR2 are MNHEY and SVGAGI. The CDR3 totals 19 residues. V gave up 2 bases and J gave up 3 bases; unmatched junction bases: 11. CDR3: CASSYPGIAGGPDTGELFF. The CDR3 region has the DNA TGTGCCAGCAGTTACCCGGGGATAGCGGGGGGGCCCGACACCGGGGAGCTGTTTTTT.

In its sample, this clonotype was seen a few times. J is TRBJ1-1 and V is TRBV2; 7 bases line up with TRBD1. V shed 8 bases, J shed 0 bases, and the junction held 3 bases outside the gene matches. The germline CDR1 and CDR2 sequences are SNHLY and FYNNEI. This CDR3 is built from 13 residues. In DNA form, the CDR3 reads TGTGCCAGCCTTGGGACAGTGAACACTGAAGCTTTCTTT. Protein: CASLGTVNTEAFF.

This clonotype occurred a few times. V and J are TRBV20-1 and TRBJ2-7; 14 bases are shared with TRBD2. Trimming at V came to 4 bases and at J to 4 bases, leaving 6 bases not matched to a gene. The CDR3 runs to 15 residues. Looked up from germline, CDR1 is DFQATT and CDR2 is SNEGSKA (reference sequence). As DNA, the CDR3 is TGCAGTGCTACGGGAGGGACTAGCGGGGGATACGAGCAGTACGTC. Translated, it gives CSATGGTSGGYEQYV.

Regarding this clonotype: Relative to the germline gene, one junction end is altered; a read error may explain this. CDR3 nucleotides: TGTGCCAGCACCCCAGGGACAACTCAAGAGGCCCAGTACTTC. This gives the protein CASTPGTTQEAQYF. The rearrangement links TRBV12-3 or TRBV12-4 to TRBJ2-5; D is possibly TRBD1 (6 bases). The CDR3 is made up of 14 amino acids.

This clonotype was seen a handful of times. This chain uses TRBV3-1 with TRBJ2-3, with D hard to call. The CDR3 is 15 residues long. Germline V gene data show CDR1 as LGHDT and CDR2 as YNNKEL (reference sequence). Trimming took 6 bases from V and 6 from J, leaving 19 bases between them. The CDR3 DNA reads as TGTGCCAGCAGGGATGGACCCCCAGGACCGGATACGCAGTATTTT. This gives the protein CASRDGPPGPDTQYF.

J is TRBJ2-2 and V is TRBV14; TRBD2 is a possible D gene (5 bases). The V gene's germline CDR1 is SGHDN and CDR2 FVKESK. The CDR3 contains 16 residues. The ends were cut back, 1 base at V and 1 base at J, with 10 bases in the middle. The DNA for the CDR3 is TGTGCCAGCAGCCAAGTTGTCAGCGGGAACACCGGGGAGCTGTTTTTT. Protein: CASSQVVSGNTGELFF.

The V gene is TRBV6-5, the J gene TRBJ1-1, with D unclear. There are 14 residues in the CDR3. Trimming left V 0 bases short and J 5 bases short, with 10 bases between. Germline V CDR1 and CDR2: MNHEY, SVGAGI. CDR3 nucleotide sequence: TGTGCCAGCAGTTACTCTAGAGAAGGGACTGAAGCTTTCTTT. As protein: CASSYSREGTEAFF.

This clonotype was counted between two and nine times. The rearrangement uses TRBV12-3 or TRBV12-4 and TRBJ2-2; D not resolved. V lost 2 bases to trimming and J lost 3 bases, with 7 bases between them. The CDR3 is made up of 14 amino acids. The CDR3 region is CASSLIWDTGELFF. The CDR3 DNA reads as TGTGCCAGCAGTTTAATTTGGGACACCGGGGAGCTGTTTTTT.

This clonotype was counted between two and nine times. The chain carries TRBV29-1 and TRBJ2-5; 12 nucleotides match TRBD1. The germline CDR1 and CDR2 sequences are SQVTM and ANQGSEA. J was trimmed by 2 bases and V by 6 bases; bases with no gene match: 10. This CDR3 spans 16 amino acids. CDR3 in amino acids: CSVLPWDRGPQETQYF. CDR3 nucleotide sequence: TGCAGCGTCCTACCCTGGGACAGGGGGCCTCAAGAGACCCAGTACTTC.

This clonotype was seen a handful of times. The chain links TRBV9 to TRBJ1-6, with D hard to call. From germline, CDR1 is SGDLS and CDR2 YYNGEE. CDR3 size: 13 residues. The ends were cut back, 0 bases at V and 7 bases at J, with 5 bases in the middle. The CDR3 region has the DNA TGTGCCAGCAGCGTAGTAGGGAATTCACCCCTCCACTTT. The encoded protein is CASSVVGNSPLHF.

The J gene is TRBJ1-1, the V gene TRBV6-5, with D uncertain. Trimming pared 8 bases from V and 4 bases from J, leaving 8 bases between. Germline V lookup: CDR1 MNHEY, CDR2 SVGAGI. This CDR3 contains 11 residues. CDR3 residues: CASFQATEAFF. The CDR3 coding sequence is TGTGCCAGCTTTCAGGCCACTGAAGCTTTCTTT.

This clonotype was seen many times. The CDR3 DNA sequence: TGTGCCACCAGCGGTCGACTAGCGGGTAGCACAGATACGCAGTATTTT. Translated: CATSGRLAGSTDTQYF. This rearrangement joins TRBV15 to TRBJ2-3; TRBD2 agrees at 10 bases. Per germline, CDR1 LNHNV and CDR2 YYDKDF (reference sequence). The CDR3 covers 16 residues. The J segment lost 0 bases and the V segment lost 5 bases, leaving 5 bases of the junction unmatched. Full variable domain (missing parts from reference TRBV15 and TRBJ2-3): DAMVIQNPRYQVTQFGKPVTLSCSQTLNHNVMYWYQQKSSQAPKLLFHYYDKDFNNEADTPDNFQSRRPNTSFCFLDIRSPGLGDTAMYLCATSGRLAGSTDTQYFGPGTRLTVL.

This clonotype has just a few counts. The chain has TRBV29-1 and TRBJ2-1; D gene uncertain. Germline lookup yields CDR1 SQVTM and CDR2 ANQGSEA. The length of the CDR3 is 13 residues. V was pared by 2 bases and J by 6 bases, with 11 bases between. As DNA, the CDR3 is TGCAGCGTTGAACAGCTTTCTGGCAATGAGCAGTTCTTC. It specifies CSVEQLSGNEQFF.

The rearrangement uses TRBV5-1 and TRBJ1-1; possible D gene TRBD1, 6 bases. CDR1 is SGHRS and CDR2 is YFSETQ in the germline V gene. The CDR3 contains 13 residues. V lost 5 bases, J lost 7 bases, and 15 bases lay in between. The CDR3 spells CASSAGAADEAFF. Written as DNA, the CDR3 is TGCGCCAGCAGTGCAGGGGCAGCCGATGAAGCTTTCTTT.

This clonotype occurred many times. The chain links TRBV11-2 to TRBJ1-3; D is unclear. V lost 3 bases and J 0 bases, leaving 12 bases between the germline ends. Germline loops: CDR1 SGHAT, CDR2 FQNNGV. The length of the CDR3 is 16 residues. The CDR3 loop is CASSFSSPYSGNTIYF. CDR3 bases: TGTGCCAGCAGCTTTTCCTCTCCCTACTCTGGAAACACCATATATTTT. Looking up the rest from reference TRBV11-2 and TRBJ1-3 gives the full variable domain: EAGVAQSPRYKIIEKRQSVAFWCNPISGHATLYWYQQILGQGPKLLIQFQNNGVVDDSQLPKDRFSAERLKGVDSTLKIQPAKLEDSAVYLCASSFSSPYSGNTIYFGEGSWLTVV.

This clonotype has ten or more counts. This rearrangement joins TRBV7-9 to TRBJ2-1; D might be TRBD2 (5 bases). The length of the CDR3 is 14 residues. The germline V gene has CDR1 SEHNR and CDR2 FQNEAQ (reference sequence). The V end lost 1 base, the J end lost 8 bases, and 12 bases lay between the germline ends. This chain's CDR3 is CASSLEAGVHEQFF. In DNA, the CDR3 is TGTGCCAGCAGCTTAGAGGCGGGTGTGCATGAGCAGTTCTTC. The full variable domain, with the rest looked up from reference TRBV7-9 and TRBJ2-1, is DTGVSQNPRHKITKRGQNVTFRCDPISEHNRLYWYRQTLGQGPEFLTYFQNEAQLEKSRLLSDRFSAERPKGSFSTLEIQRTEQGDSAMYLCASSLEAGVHEQFFGPGTRLTVL.

This clonotype was picked up a small number of times. The chain joins TRBV3-1 to TRBJ1-4; tentatively, D is TRBD1 (6 bases). CDR3 length: 16 residues. Germline CDR1 LGHDT, CDR2 YNNKEL (reference sequence). Trimming took off 4 bases at V and 7 bases at J, with 19 bases between the two ends. CDR3 DNA sequence: TGTGCCAGCAGCCCTCAGCGGGGGGGCTGGGGTGAAAAACTGTTTTTT. Protein product: CASSPQRGGWGEKLFF. The full variable domain, with the rest looked up from reference TRBV3-1 and TRBJ1-4, is DTAVSQTPKYLVTQMGNDKSIKCEQNLGHDTMYWYKQDSKKFLKIMFSYNNKELIINETVPNRFSPKSPDKAHLNLHINSLELGDSAVYFCASSPQRGGWGEKLFFGSGTQLSVL.

The chain employs TRBV4-1 and TRBJ1-1; D ambiguous. The CDR3 spans 15 residues. Germline lookup yields CDR1 MGHRA and CDR2 YSYEKL. V dropped 3 bases and J dropped 0 bases, with 11 bases sitting between them. This CDR3 reads CASSHSSVLNTEAFF. The CDR3 coding sequence is TGCGCCAGCAGCCATTCTTCGGTGCTGAACACTGAAGCTTTCTTT.

This chain joins TRBV5-1 and TRBJ2-1; 8 positions agree with TRBD2. The junction had 5 bases not matched to a gene; V was cut back by 0 bases and J by 0 bases. Germline loops: CDR1 SGHRS, CDR2 YFSETQ. The CDR3 is 17 amino acids. The CDR3 reads CASSLGIAGNSYNEQFF. In nucleotides, the CDR3 is TGCGCCAGCAGCTTGGGGATAGCGGGGAACTCCTACAATGAGCAGTTCTTC.

CDR3 sequence (DNA): TGCAGTGCCTATCCCCCGGGGAGCGAGCAGTACTTC. The encoded protein is CSAYPPGSEQYF. The genes are TRBV20-1 and TRBJ2-7; TRBD2 might be the D (5 bases). V gave up 6 bases and J gave up 6 bases, with 15 bases separating them. CDR1 and CDR2 (germline): DFQATT, SNEGSKA (reference sequence). This CDR3 has 12 amino acids.

The V and J genes are TRBV5-1 and TRBJ2-1; D may be TRBD2 (6 bases). The CDR3 totals 16 residues. Germline lookup yields CDR1 SGHRS and CDR2 YFSETQ. Trimming shortened V by 7 bases and J by 2 bases, and 19 bases separated the two germline ends. This CDR3 reads CASVPGGTTTYNEQFF. In nucleotides, the CDR3 is TGCGCCAGCGTTCCCGGCGGGACCACTACCTACAATGAGCAGTTCTTC.

This chain uses TRBV7-9 with TRBJ2-5; a weak D match, TRBD1 (6 bases). Trimming cost V 0 bases and J 7 bases, with 15 bases left between them. This CDR3 has 15 amino acids. Germline CDR1 reads SEHNR; CDR2 reads FQNEAQ (reference sequence). Written as DNA, the CDR3 is TGTGCCAGCAGCTTAGCGGACAGCCGAGTGGGGACCCAGTACTTC. Its translation is CASSLADSRVGTQYF.

This clonotype appeared a few times. The rearrangement links TRBV6-5 to TRBJ1-1; TRBD1 is a possible D gene (5 bases). Germline-derived CDR1 and CDR2 are MNHEY and SVGAGI. The CDR3 runs 17 residues. Trimming took 0 bases from V and 0 from J, leaving 14 bases between them. DNA for the CDR3: TGTGCCAGCAGTTACTCGATTTGGGGGTTTCTGAACACTGAAGCTTTCTTT. As protein: CASSYSIWGFLNTEAFF.